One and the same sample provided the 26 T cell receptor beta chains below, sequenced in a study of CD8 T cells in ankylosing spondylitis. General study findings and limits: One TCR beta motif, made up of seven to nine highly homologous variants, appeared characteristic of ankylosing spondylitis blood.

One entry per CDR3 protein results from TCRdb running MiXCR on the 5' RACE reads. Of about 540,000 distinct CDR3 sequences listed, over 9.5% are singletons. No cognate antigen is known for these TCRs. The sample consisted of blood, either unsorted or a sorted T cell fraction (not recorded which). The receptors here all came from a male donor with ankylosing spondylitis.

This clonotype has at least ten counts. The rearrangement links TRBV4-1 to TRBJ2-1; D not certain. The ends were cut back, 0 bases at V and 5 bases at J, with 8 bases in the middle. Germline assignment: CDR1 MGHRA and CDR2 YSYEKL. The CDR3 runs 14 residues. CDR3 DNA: TGCGCCAGCAGCCAAGATCGGGCGGACAATGAGCAGTTCTTC. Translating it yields CASSQDRADNEQFF.

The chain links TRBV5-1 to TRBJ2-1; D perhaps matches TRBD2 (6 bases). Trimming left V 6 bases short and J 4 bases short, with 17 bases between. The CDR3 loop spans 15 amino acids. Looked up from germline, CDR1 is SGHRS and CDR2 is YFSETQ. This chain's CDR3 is CASNAGARGYNEQFF. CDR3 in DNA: TGCGCCAGCAACGCCGGGGCCCGGGGGTACAATGAGCAGTTCTTC.

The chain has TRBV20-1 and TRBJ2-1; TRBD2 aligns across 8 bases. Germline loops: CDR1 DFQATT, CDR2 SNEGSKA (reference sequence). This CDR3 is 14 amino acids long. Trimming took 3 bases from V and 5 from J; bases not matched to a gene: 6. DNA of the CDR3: TGCAGTGCTAGCGGGGCGGGAGGCGACAATGAGCAGTTCTTC. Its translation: CSASGAGGDNEQFF.

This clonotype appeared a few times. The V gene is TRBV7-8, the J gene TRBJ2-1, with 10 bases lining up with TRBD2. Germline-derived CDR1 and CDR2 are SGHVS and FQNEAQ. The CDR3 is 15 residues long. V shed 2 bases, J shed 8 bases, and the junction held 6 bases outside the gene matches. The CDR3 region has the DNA TGTGCCAGCAGCTTAAGCCTAGCGGGAGTCTATGAGCAGTTCTTC. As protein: CASSLSLAGVYEQFF. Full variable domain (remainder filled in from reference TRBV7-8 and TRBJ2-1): GAGVSQSPRYKVAKRGQDVALRCDPISGHVSLFWYQQALGQGPEFLTYFQNEAQLDKSGLPSDRFFAERPEGSVSTLKIQRTQQEDSAVYLCASSLSLAGVYEQFFGPGTRLTVL.

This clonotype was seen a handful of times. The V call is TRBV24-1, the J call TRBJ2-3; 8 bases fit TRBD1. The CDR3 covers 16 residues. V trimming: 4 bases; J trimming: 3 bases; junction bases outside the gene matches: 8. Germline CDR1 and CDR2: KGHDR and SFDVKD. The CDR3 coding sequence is TGTGCCACCAGTGACCCCACAGGGGGTAGTACAGATACGCAGTATTTT. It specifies CATSDPTGGSTDTQYF.

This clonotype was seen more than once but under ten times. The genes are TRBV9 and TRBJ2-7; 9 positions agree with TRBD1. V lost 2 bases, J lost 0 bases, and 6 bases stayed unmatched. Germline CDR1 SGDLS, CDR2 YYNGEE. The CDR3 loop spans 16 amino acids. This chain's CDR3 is CASSVGDRVPSYEQYF. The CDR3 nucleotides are TGTGCCAGCAGCGTGGGGGACAGGGTCCCCTCCTACGAGCAGTACTTC.

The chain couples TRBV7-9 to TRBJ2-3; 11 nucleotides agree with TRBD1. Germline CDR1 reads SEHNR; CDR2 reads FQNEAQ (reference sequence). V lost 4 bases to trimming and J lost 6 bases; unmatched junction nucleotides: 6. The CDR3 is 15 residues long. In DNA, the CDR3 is TGTGCCAGCAGCTCCTTGGACAGGGGGCACGATACGCAGTATTTT. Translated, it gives CASSSLDRGHDTQYF.

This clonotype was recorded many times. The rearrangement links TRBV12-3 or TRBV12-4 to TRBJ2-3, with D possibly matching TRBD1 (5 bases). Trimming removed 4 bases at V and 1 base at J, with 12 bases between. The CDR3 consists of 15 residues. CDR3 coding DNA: TGTGCCAGCAGTTCGCAGGGAAGGCGCACAGATACGCAGTATTTT. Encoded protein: CASSSQGRRTDTQYF.

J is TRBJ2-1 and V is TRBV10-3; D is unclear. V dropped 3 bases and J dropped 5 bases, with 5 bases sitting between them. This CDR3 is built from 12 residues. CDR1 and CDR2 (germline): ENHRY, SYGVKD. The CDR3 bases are TGTGCCATCAGTGAAAAGAACAATGAGCAGTTCTTC. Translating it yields CAISEKNNEQFF.

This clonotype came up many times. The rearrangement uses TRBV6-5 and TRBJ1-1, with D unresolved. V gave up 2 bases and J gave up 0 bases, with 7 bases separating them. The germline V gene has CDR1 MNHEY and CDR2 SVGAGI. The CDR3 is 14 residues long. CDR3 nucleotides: TGTGCCAGCAGTTACGGGGAGGTGAACACTGAAGCTTTCTTT. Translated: CASSYGEVNTEAFF.

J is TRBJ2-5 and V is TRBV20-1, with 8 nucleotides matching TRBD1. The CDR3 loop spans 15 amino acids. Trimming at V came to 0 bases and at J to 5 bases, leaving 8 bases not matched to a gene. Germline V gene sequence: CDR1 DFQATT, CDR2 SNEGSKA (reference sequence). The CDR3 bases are TGCAGTGCTAGAGATTCAGGGGGCGCAGTGGAGACCCAGTACTTC. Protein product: CSARDSGGAVETQYF.

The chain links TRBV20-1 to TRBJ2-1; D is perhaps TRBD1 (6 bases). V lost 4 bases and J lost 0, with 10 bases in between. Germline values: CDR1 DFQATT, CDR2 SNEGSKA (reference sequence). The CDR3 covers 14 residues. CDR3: CSANQGSSYNEQFF. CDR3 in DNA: TGCAGTGCTAACCAGGGGAGCTCCTACAATGAGCAGTTCTTC.

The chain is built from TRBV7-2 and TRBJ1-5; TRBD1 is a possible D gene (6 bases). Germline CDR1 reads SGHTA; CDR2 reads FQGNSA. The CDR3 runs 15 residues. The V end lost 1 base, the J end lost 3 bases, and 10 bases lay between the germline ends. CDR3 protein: CASSLVVGANQPQHF. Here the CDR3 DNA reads TGTGCCAGCAGCTTAGTGGTGGGGGCCAATCAGCCCCAGCATTTT.

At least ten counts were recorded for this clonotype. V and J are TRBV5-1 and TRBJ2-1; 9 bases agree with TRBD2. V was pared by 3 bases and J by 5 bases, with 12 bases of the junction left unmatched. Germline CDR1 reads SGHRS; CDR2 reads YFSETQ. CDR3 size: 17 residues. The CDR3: CASSSRISGRVNNEQFF. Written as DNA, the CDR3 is TGCGCCAGCAGCTCTCGCATTAGCGGGAGAGTCAACAATGAGCAGTTCTTC. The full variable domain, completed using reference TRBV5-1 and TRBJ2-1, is KAGVTQTPRYLIKTRGQQVTLSCSPISGHRSVSWYQQTPGQGLQFLFEYFSETQRNKGNFPGRFSGRQFSNSRSEMNVSTLELGDSALYLCASSSRISGRVNNEQFFGPGTRLTVL.

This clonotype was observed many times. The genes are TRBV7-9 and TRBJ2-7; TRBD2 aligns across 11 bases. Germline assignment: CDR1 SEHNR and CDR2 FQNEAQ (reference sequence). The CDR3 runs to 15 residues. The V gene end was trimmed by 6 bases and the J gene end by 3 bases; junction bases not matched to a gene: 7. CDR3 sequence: CASRTGTSGFYEQYV. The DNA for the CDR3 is TGTGCCAGCAGAACAGGGACTAGCGGTTTCTACGAGCAGTACGTC.

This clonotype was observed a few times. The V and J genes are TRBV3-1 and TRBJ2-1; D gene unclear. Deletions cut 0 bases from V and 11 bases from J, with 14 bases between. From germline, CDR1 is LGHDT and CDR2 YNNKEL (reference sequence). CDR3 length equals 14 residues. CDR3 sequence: CASSQESRRLQQFF. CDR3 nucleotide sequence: TGTGCCAGCAGCCAAGAATCAAGGCGATTACAGCAGTTCTTC.

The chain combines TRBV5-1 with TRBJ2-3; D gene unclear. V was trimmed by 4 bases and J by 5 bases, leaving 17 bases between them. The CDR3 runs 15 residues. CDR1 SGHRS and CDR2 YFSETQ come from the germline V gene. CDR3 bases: TGCGCCAGCAGCCCCGGACCCGTGGGCGGAGATACGCAGTATTTT. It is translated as CASSPGPVGGDTQYF.

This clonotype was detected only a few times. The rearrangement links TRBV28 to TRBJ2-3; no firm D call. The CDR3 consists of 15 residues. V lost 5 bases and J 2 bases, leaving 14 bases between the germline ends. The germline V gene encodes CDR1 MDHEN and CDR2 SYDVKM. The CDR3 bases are TGTGCCAGCAGTCCGGTTTTCCGCCACACAGATACGCAGTATTTT. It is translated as CASSPVFRHTDTQYF. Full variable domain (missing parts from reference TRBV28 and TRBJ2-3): DVKVTQSSRYLVKRTGEKVFLECVQDMDHENMFWYRQDPGLGLRLIYFSYDVKMKEKGDIPEGYSVSREKKERFSLILESASTNQTSMYLCASSPVFRHTDTQYFGPGTRLTVL.

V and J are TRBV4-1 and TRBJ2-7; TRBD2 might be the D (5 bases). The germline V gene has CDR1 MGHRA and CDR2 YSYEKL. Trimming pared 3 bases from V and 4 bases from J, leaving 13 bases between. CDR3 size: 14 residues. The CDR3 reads CASSHPGRLYEQYV. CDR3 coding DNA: TGCGCCAGCAGCCATCCGGGAAGGCTGTACGAGCAGTACGTC.

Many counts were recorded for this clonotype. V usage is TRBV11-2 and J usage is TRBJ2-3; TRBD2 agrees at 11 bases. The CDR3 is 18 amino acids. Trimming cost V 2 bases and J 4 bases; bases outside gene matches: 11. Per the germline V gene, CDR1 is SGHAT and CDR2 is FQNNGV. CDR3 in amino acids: CASSLYGSLAGVPDTQYF. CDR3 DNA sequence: TGTGCCAGCAGCTTATATGGGTCACTAGCGGGAGTCCCAGATACGCAGTATTTT.

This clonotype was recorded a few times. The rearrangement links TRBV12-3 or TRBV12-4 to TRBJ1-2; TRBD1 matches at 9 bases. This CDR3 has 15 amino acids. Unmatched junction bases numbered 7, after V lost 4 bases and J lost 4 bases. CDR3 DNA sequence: TGTGCCAGCAGTTCAGGGACAGGGACATTCTATGGCTACACCTTC. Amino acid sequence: CASSSGTGTFYGYTF.

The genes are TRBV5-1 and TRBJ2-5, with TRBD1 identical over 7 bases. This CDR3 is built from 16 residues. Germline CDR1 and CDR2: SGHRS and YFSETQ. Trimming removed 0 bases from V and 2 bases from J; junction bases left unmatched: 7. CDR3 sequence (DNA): TGCGCCAGCAGCTTGGTCAAACCCAGGGGGCAAGAGACCCAGTACTTC. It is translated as CASSLVKPRGQETQYF.

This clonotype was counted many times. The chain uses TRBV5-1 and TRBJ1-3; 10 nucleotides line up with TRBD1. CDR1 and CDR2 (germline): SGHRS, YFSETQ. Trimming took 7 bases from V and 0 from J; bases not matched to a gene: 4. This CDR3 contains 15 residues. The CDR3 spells CASGRQGASGNTIYF. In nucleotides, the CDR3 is TGCGCCAGCGGACGACAGGGGGCCTCTGGAAACACCATATATTTT.

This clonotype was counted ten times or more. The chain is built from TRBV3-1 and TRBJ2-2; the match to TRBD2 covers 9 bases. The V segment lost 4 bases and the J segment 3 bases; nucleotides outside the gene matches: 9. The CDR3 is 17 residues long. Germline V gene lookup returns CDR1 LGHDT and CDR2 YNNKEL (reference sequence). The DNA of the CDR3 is TGTGCCAGCAGCCCAGAAGTAGCGGGAGTAGACACCGGGGAGCTGTTTTTT. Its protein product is CASSPEVAGVDTGELFF.

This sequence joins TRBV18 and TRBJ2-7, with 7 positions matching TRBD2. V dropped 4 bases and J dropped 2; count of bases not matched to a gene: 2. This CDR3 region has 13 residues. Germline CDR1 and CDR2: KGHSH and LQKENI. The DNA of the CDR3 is TGTGCCAGCTCACTAGGGACTACCTACGAGCAGTACGTC. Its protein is CASSLGTTYEQYV.

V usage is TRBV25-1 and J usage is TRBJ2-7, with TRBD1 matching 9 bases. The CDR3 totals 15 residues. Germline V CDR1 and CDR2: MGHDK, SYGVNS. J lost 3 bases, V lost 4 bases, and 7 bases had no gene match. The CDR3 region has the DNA TGTGCCAGCAGTGCGGCCGGGACAGGGAGCTACGAGCAGTACTTC. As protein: CASSAAGTGSYEQYF.